This paragraph reports one T cell receptor beta chain. This record belongs to a study of blood T cell repertoires in COVID-19. Turning to the study itself: Researchers got acute and convalescent COVID-19 samples from the United States, Italy and Spain. Sources were T cells, B-cell-depleted T cells, or PBMCs; the material itself was cDNA or gDNA.

Data came from immunoSEQ multiplex PCR; TCRdb stores just in-frame clones and leaves some out. The data contain about 190,000 clones, roughly 88% of them singletons. The cohort comprised adults aged roughly 18 to 95 years residing in 24 US areas. Germline V gene lookup returns CDR1 LNHDA and CDR2 SQIVND (reference sequence). The V and J ends lost 4 bases and 4 bases respectively, with 11 bases between them. The CDR3 consists of 15 residues. The sequencing sample was made of PBMCs or T cells enriched from blood (not recorded which). The chain couples TRBV19 to TRBJ1-6, with D perhaps matching TRBD1 (5 bases). This clonotype was obtained from a man aged 35-49 years with acute COVID-19. CDR3 bases: TGTGCCAGTAGTACCACAGGCGATTATAATTCACCCCTCCACTTT. It is translated as CASSTTGDYNSPLHF.